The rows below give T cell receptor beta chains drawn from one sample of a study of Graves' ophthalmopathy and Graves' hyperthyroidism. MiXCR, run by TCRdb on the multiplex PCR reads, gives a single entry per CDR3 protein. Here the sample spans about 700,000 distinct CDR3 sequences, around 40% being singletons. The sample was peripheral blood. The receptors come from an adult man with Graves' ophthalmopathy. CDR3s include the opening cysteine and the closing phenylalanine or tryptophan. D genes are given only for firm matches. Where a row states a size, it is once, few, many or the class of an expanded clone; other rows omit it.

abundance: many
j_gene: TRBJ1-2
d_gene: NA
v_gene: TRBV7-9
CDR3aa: CASSLASYGYTF
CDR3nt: TGTGCCAGCAGCTTAGCATCCTATGGCTACACCTTC

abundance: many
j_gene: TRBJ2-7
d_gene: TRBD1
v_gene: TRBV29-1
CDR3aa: CSVARDSYEQYF
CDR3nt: TGCAGCGTTGCACGGGACAGCTACGAGCAGTACTTC

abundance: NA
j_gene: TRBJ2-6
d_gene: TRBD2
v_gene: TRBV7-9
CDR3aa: CASSLAPGLAGSSGANVLTF
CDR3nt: TGTGCCAGCAGCTTAGCCCCGGGACTAGCGGGCTCCTCTGGGGCCAACGTCCTGACTTTC

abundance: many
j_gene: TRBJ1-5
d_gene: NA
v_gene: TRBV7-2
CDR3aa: CASSLGVGQPQHF
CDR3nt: TGTGCCAGCAGTTTGGGGGTAGGCCAGCCCCAGCATTTT

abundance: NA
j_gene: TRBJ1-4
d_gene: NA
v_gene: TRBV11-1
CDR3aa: CASSEGSSTNEKLFF
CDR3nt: TGTGCCAGCAGCGAAGGAAGCTCAACTAATGAAAAACTGTTTTTT

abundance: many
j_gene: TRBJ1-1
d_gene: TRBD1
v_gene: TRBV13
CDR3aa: CASSFRDRDTEAFF
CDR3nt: TGTGCCAGCAGCTTCCGGGACAGGGACACTGAAGCTTTCTTT

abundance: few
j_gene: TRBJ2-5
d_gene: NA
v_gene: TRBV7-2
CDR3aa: CASSTSETQYF
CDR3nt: TGTGCCAGCAGCACCTCGGAGACCCAGTACTTC

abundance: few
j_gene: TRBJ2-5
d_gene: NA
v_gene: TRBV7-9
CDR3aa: CASSLFVGLQETQYF
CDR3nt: TGTGCCAGCAGCTTATTTGTGGGTCTCCAAGAGACCCAGTACTTC

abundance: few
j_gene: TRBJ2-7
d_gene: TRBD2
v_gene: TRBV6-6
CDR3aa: CASSSLAAGSYEQYF
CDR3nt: TGTGCCAGCAGTTCGCTAGCGGCGGGTTCGTACGAGCAGTACTTC

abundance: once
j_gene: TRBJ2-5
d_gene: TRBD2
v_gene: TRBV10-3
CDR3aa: CAISEREGEQYF
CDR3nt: TGTGCCATCAGTGAGCGGGAGGGAGAGCAGTACTTC

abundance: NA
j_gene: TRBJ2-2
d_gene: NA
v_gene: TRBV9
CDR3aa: CASSVSFLAGELFF
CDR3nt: TGTGCCAGCAGCGTTTCTTTCTTAGCCGGGGAGCTGTTTTTT

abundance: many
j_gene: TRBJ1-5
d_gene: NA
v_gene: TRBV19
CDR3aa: CASSTGANQPQHF
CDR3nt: TGTGCCAGTAGTACAGGGGCCAATCAGCCCCAGCATTTT

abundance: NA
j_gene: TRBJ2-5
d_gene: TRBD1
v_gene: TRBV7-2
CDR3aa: CASSTRTGGKEQYF
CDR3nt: TGTGCCAGCAGTACCAGGACAGGGGGTAAGGAGCAGTACTTC

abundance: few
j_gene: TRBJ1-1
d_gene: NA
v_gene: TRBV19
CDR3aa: CASSIDARGGTEAFF
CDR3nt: TGTGCCAGTAGTATAGATGCCCGGGGCGGCACTGAAGCTTTCTTT

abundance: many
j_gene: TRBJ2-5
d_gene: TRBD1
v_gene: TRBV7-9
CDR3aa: CASSGRQGMGKTQYF
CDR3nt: TGTGCCAGCAGCGGCCGACAGGGGATGGGAAAGACCCAGTACTTC

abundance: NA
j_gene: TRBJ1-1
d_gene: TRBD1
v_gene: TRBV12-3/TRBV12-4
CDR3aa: CASTRQGTNTEAFF
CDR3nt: TGTGCCAGCACCCGACAGGGGACGAACACTGAAGCTTTCTTT

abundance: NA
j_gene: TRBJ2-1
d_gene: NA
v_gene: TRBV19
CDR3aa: CASSNQGLHNEQFF
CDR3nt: TGTGCCAGTAGTAACCAGGGCCTCCACAATGAGCAGTTCTTC

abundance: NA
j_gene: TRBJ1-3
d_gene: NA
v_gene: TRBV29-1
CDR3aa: CSVEKGSSGNTIYF
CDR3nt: TGCAGCGTTGAGAAGGGGTCTTCGGGAAACACCATATATTTT

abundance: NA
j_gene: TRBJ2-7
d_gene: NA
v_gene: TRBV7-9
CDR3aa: CASSRTSNGGGYYEQYF
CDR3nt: TGTGCCAGCAGCCGAACTTCGAACGGGGGCGGATACTACGAGCAGTACTTC

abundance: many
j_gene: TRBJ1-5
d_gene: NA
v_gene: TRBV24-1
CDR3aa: CASSHREQGDQPQHF
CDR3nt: TGTGCCAGCAGCCACCGGGAACAGGGAGATCAGCCCCAGCATTTT

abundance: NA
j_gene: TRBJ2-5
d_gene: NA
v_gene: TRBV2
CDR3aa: CASSLGTTDWDGETQYF
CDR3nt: TGTGCCAGCAGTTTAGGGACGACGGATTGGGACGGGGAGACCCAGTACTTC

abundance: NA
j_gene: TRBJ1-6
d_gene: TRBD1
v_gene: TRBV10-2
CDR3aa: CASRIDRGGSPLHF
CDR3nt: TGCGCCAGCAGGATTGACAGGGGAGGGTCACCCCTCCACTTT

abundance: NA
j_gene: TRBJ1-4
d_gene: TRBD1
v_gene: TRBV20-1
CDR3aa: CSARGQGLNEKLFF
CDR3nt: TGCAGTGCTAGGGGACAGGGTCTGAATGAAAAACTGTTTTTT

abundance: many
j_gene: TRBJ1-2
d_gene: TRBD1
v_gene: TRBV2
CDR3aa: CASSTRTGISYGYTF
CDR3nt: TGTGCCAGCAGTACCCGGACAGGGATCTCCTATGGCTACACCTTC

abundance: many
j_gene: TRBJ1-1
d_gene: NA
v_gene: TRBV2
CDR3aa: CASTPGHGGTEAFF
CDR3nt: TGTGCCAGCACCCCGGGACATGGTGGCACTGAAGCTTTCTTT

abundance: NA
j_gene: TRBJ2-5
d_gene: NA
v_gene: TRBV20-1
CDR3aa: CSATSGTQGGETQYF
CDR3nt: TGCAGTGCTACCTCCGGGACTCAGGGGGGCGAGACCCAGTACTTC

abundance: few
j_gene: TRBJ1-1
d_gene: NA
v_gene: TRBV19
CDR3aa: CASSIGPPTRRAFF
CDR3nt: TGTGCCAGTAGTATAGGGCCCCCAACGCGCAGAGCTTTCTTT

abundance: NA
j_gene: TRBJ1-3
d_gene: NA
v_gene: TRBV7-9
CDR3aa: CASSLGVQGGGNTIYF
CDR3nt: TGTGCCAGCAGCTTGGGGGTGCAAGGAGGTGGAAACACCATATATTTT

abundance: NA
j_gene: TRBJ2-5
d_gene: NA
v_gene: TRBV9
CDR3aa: CASSVDSSPGTQYF
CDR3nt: TGTGCCAGCAGCGTAGATAGCAGCCCAGGGACCCAGTACTTC